This T cell receptor beta chain was found in a study of regulatory T cells in long-lasting Graves disease (dated by TCRdb to the early 2020s). Turning to the overall study: In the newly diagnosed Graves' disease group, patients had been taking antithyroid drugs for less than 3 months. Patients with persistent Graves' disease were compared with patients with newly diagnosed Graves' disease using TCR sequencing and RNA sequencing of peripheral blood. The study took place in China and was registered as a clinical trial. A total of roughly 33 samples were covered by TCR sequencing, comprising some 13 persistent and 20 newly diagnosed Graves' disease patients.

Regarding this clonotype: There is no known antigen for this receptor. Per-base qualities were not stored, and no clone one base away is much larger.

The sample's time point label, decoded: newly diagnosed GD, antithyroid drugs for less than 3 months. For both TCR sequencing and RNA sequencing, RNA was extracted from PBMCs using TRIzol. The diagnosis of Graves' disease followed American Thyroid Association guidelines. The patients came from an endocrinology department in Xi'an, China. Each patient gave 7 to 9.5 milliliters of peripheral blood, collected in an EDTA anticoagulant tube. PBMCs were isolated by Ficoll Paque Plus density gradient separation without further T cell sorting. An Agilent 2100 Bioanalyzer and agarose gel were used to assess RNA quality, and a NanoDrop 2000 was used to measure RNA concentration. Study-wide conclusions, independent of this receptor: The authors acknowledged the small sample size as a limitation that may reduce accuracy. Compared with newly diagnosed patients, patients with persistent Graves' disease had lower TCR Shannon entropy and fewer highly expanded clones, which suggests clonal expansion. A larger number of public clonotypes was shared among persistent patients (around 2,700) than among newly diagnosed patients (around 880). Peripheral blood alone was examined, since thyroid tissue, which constituted the primary lesion, could not be accessed. TRBV28, TRBJ1-2 and TRBJ2-5 were preferentially used in persistent disease, while TRBV20-1 and TRBJ2-1 were favored in newly diagnosed disease. Sequencing and analysis were restricted to the TCR beta chain.

Library preparation was by multiplex PCR. TCRdb records Illumina HiSeq 4000 as the sequencer. To build TCR beta libraries, CDR3 regions were amplified by Arm-PCR using iRepertoire HTBI primers. Before sequencing, the PCR products went through gel purification. The published analysis was carried out like this. Gene usage analysis of CDR3 amino acid clonotypes relied on the 60 or so TRBV and 14 TRBJ segments identified across samples. COPE and FqMerger were used to merge filtered high-quality paired reads into contigs. BLAST was used to align contigs to IMGT TRBV, TRBD and TRBJ reference genes, and CDR3 was defined according to IMGT. Clonotypes above 0.1% frequency were classified as highly expanded clones. Repertoire diversity was measured by Shannon entropy, and V-J evenness by the Gini coefficient. A clonotype found in more than one individual was treated as public. The public reads were reprocessed in TCRdb via fastp at Q25 and MiXCR, keeping in-frame beta chains. A single entry per CDR3 protein holds the most common genes and DNA from its merged rows. What appears here as the V and J calls and clone size reflects TCRdb's work, not the paper's. For this sample there are around 330,000 distinct CDR3 sequences; 15% to 20% appear just once. About 39% of the sample is held by the ten biggest clonotypes.

CDR1 MNHEY and CDR2 SMNVEV are derived from the germline V gene (reference sequence). The CDR3 covers 10 residues, taking in both the cysteine and the phenylalanine. The read is trimmed to its CDR3 DNA, 30 bases read in frame from base 1. V and J lose 6 bases and 6 bases, and a span of 6 bases separates them. The sample in question was peripheral blood mononuclear cells (PBMCs), obtained at new diagnosis, from a patient treated with antithyroid drugs. This clonotype was obtained from a female donor with Graves disease. The V and J genes are TRBV27 and TRBJ2-7, and the D gene may be TRBD1, 5 bases matching. The DNA sequence follows: TGTGCCAGCAGAGGGGTCGAGCAGTACTTC. It translates to CASRGVEQYF.